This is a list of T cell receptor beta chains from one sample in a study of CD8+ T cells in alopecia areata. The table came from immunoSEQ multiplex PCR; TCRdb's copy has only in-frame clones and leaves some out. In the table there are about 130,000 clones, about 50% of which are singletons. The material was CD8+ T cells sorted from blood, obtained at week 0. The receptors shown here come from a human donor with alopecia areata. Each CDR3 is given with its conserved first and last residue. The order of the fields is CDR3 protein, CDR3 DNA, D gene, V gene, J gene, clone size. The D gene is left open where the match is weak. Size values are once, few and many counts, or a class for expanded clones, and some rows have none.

CDR3 protein: CASSPTPGQELYEQYF
CDR3 DNA: TGTGCCAGCTCACCCACTCCGGGACAGGAGCTCTACGAGCAGTACTTC
D gene: TRBD1
V gene: TRBV18
J gene: TRBJ2-7
clone size: few

CDR3 protein: CASRGDSVGEQFF
CDR3 DNA: TGTGCCAGCCGCGGGGACAGCGTCGGCGAGCAGTTCTTC
D gene: -
V gene: TRBV27
J gene: TRBJ2-1
clone size: -

CDR3 protein: CASRGWGAPETQYF
CDR3 DNA: TGTGCCAGCAGGGGATGGGGGGCGCCGGAGACCCAGTACTTC
D gene: -
V gene: TRBV11-2
J gene: TRBJ2-5
clone size: -

CDR3 protein: CATWTVYGYTF
CDR3 DNA: TGTGCCACCTGGACGGTCTATGGCTACACCTTC
D gene: -
V gene: TRBV6-5
J gene: TRBJ1-2
clone size: few

CDR3 protein: CASSTGYDNEQYF
CDR3 DNA: TGTGCCAGCAGCACAGGGTATGACAACGAGCAGTACTTC
D gene: -
V gene: TRBV21-1
J gene: TRBJ2-7
clone size: few

CDR3 protein: CASSLDWLGTQYF
CDR3 DNA: TGCGCCAGCAGCTTGGATTGGCTTGGGACGCAGTATTTT
D gene: -
V gene: TRBV5-1
J gene: TRBJ2-3
clone size: few

CDR3 protein: CASSQAARISYNEQFF
CDR3 DNA: TGCGCCAGCAGCCAAGCAGCAAGGATCAGTTACAATGAGCAGTTCTTC
D gene: -
V gene: TRBV4-1
J gene: TRBJ2-1
clone size: -

CDR3 protein: CASSQDRAYEQYF
CDR3 DNA: TGCGCCAGCAGCCAAGACAGGGCCTACGAGCAGTACTTC
D gene: -
V gene: TRBV4-3
J gene: TRBJ2-7
clone size: -

CDR3 protein: CASSSLKGIMNTEAFF
CDR3 DNA: TGTGCCAGCAGCTCCCTGAAGGGGATCATGAACACTGAAGCTTTCTTT
D gene: -
V gene: TRBV11-2
J gene: TRBJ1-1
clone size: -

CDR3 protein: CASSYDGDRVYYGYTF
CDR3 DNA: TGTGCCAGCAGTTACGACGGTGACAGGGTGTACTATGGCTACACCTTC
D gene: TRBD1
V gene: TRBV6-5
J gene: TRBJ1-2
clone size: -

CDR3 protein: CASSHAGTGEANVLTF
CDR3 DNA: TGCGCCAGCAGCCACGCCGGGACAGGGGAGGCCAACGTCCTGACTTTC
D gene: TRBD1
V gene: TRBV4-1
J gene: TRBJ2-6
clone size: -

CDR3 protein: CASSSWGGLQETQYF
CDR3 DNA: TGTGCCAGCAGTTCCTGGGGGGGACTACAAGAGACCCAGTACTTC
D gene: TRBD2
V gene: TRBV6-5
J gene: TRBJ2-5
clone size: -

CDR3 protein: CASSLSRGNEQFF
CDR3 DNA: TGTGCCAGCAGCCTATCGAGGGGCAATGAGCAGTTCTTC
D gene: -
V gene: TRBV7-8
J gene: TRBJ2-1
clone size: -

CDR3 protein: CAWSGEGDQPQHF
CDR3 DNA: TGTGCCTGGAGTGGGGAGGGGGATCAGCCCCAGCATTTT
D gene: -
V gene: TRBV30
J gene: TRBJ1-5
clone size: -

CDR3 protein: CASNLQGRRNTEAFF
CDR3 DNA: TGTGCCAGCAACTTACAGGGAAGACGAAACACTGAAGCTTTCTTT
D gene: -
V gene: TRBV7-9
J gene: TRBJ1-1
clone size: -

CDR3 protein: CASSLDASGSTDTQYF
CDR3 DNA: TGCGCCAGCAGCTTGGACGCTAGCGGAAGCACAGATACGCAGTATTTT
D gene: TRBD2
V gene: TRBV5-1
J gene: TRBJ2-3
clone size: -

CDR3 protein: CASSPLAFWISYEQYF
CDR3 DNA: TGCGCCAGCAGCCCCTTGGCGTTTTGGATCTCCTACGAGCAGTACTTC
D gene: -
V gene: TRBV5-1
J gene: TRBJ2-7
clone size: -

CDR3 protein: CSVFYNEQFF
CDR3 DNA: TGCAGCGTTTTCTACAATGAGCAGTTCTTC
D gene: -
V gene: TRBV29-1
J gene: TRBJ2-1
clone size: -

CDR3 protein: CSVEETGGAFEQYF
CDR3 DNA: TGCAGCGTTGAAGAGACAGGGGGGGCCTTCGAGCAGTACTTC
D gene: TRBD1
V gene: TRBV29-1
J gene: TRBJ2-7
clone size: few

CDR3 protein: CASSQEVAGGADTQYF
CDR3 DNA: TGTGCCAGCAGCCAAGAGGTAGCGGGGGGGGCAGATACGCAGTATTTT
D gene: TRBD2
V gene: TRBV11-2
J gene: TRBJ2-3
clone size: -

CDR3 protein: CASSGRLEAPLTDTQYF
CDR3 DNA: TGTGCCAGCAGTGGGCGACTGGAGGCCCCACTCACAGATACGCAGTATTTT
D gene: -
V gene: TRBV27
J gene: TRBJ2-3
clone size: -

CDR3 protein: CASSPMGTEAFF
CDR3 DNA: TGTGCCAGCAGCCCCATGGGGACTGAAGCTTTCTTT
D gene: -
V gene: TRBV6-5
J gene: TRBJ1-1
clone size: -

CDR3 protein: CASSVTSGGADEQFF
CDR3 DNA: TGTGCCAGCAGTGTAACTAGCGGGGGGGCCGATGAGCAGTTCTTC
D gene: TRBD2
V gene: TRBV6-4
J gene: TRBJ2-1
clone size: many

CDR3 protein: CSVEQALEGYTF
CDR3 DNA: TGCAGCGTTGAACAGGCCCTGGAAGGCTACACCTTC
D gene: -
V gene: TRBV29-1
J gene: TRBJ1-2
clone size: few

CDR3 protein: CASSQDGTGLAKNIQYF
CDR3 DNA: TGCGCCAGCAGCCAAGATGGGACAGGTCTAGCCAAAAACATTCAGTACTTC
D gene: TRBD1
V gene: TRBV4-3
J gene: TRBJ2-4
clone size: -

CDR3 protein: CASSHFGLNEQFF
CDR3 DNA: TGTGCCAGCAGCCACTTCGGGCTCAATGAGCAGTTCTTC
D gene: -
V gene: TRBV7-6
J gene: TRBJ2-1
clone size: -

CDR3 protein: CASSLVFNEQFF
CDR3 DNA: TGTGCCAGCAGCTTGGTGTTCAATGAGCAGTTCTTC
D gene: -
V gene: TRBV5-6
J gene: TRBJ2-1
clone size: -